This T cell receptor beta chain was found in a study of T cell changes during pregnancy in multiple sclerosis. From germline, CDR1 is SGHAT and CDR2 FQNNGV. The CDR3 extends over 16 amino acids. V dropped 4 bases and J dropped 7; count of bases not matched to a gene: 15. TCRdb keeps only in-frame clones here, not all; method: immunoSEQ multiplex PCR. Of about 58,000 clones listed, 90% to 95% were seen once; the top ten hold less than 5%. The receptor was derived from a female donor with multiple sclerosis, enrolled in a pregnancy study. The rearrangement joins TRBV11-2 to TRBJ2-7; 8 bases align to TRBD2. Sequencing used CD8+ T cells from peripheral blood mononuclear cells, obtained in the second trimester of pregnancy. The CDR3 here is CASSSPGSGDAWEQYF. DNA of the CDR3: TGTGCCAGCAGCTCACCCGGTAGCGGGGACGCGTGGGAGCAGTACTTC.